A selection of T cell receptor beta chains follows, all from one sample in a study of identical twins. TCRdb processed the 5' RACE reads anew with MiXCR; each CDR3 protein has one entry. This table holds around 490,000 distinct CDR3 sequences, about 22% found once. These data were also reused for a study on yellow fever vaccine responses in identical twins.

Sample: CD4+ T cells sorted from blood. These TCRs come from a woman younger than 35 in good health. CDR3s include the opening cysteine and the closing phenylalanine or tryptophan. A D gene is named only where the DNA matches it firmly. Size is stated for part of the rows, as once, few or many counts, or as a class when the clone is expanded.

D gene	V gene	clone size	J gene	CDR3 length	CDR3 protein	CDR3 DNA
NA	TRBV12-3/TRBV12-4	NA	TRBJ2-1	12	CASSLSSYEQFF	TGTGCCAGCAGTTTAAGCTCCTATGAGCAGTTCTTC
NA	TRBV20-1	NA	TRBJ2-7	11	CSATGLYEQYF	TGCAGTGCCACGGGACTTTACGAGCAGTACTTC
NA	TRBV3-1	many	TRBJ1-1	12	CASSQGNTEAFF	TGTGCCAGCAGCCAGGGGAACACTGAAGCTTTCTTT
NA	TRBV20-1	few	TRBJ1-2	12	CSAREMGGGYTF	TGCAGTGCTAGAGAGATGGGAGGGGGCTACACCTTC
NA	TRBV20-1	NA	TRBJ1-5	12	CSGNSGDKPQHF	TGCAGTGGAAACAGTGGAGACAAGCCCCAGCATTTT
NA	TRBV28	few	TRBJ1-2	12	CASRGLSYGYTF	TGTGCCAGCAGGGGGTTGTCCTATGGCTACACCTTC
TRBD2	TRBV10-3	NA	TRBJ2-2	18	CAISSTGTSGSNTGELFF	TGTGCCATCAGTAGTACTGGGACTAGCGGGTCGAACACCGGGGAGCTGTTTTTT
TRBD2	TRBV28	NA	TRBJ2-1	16	CASLTRRGGSYNEQFF	TGTGCCAGTCTAACTCGAAGGGGAGGGTCCTACAATGAGCAGTTCTTC
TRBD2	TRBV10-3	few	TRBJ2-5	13	CAISGTSVETQYF	TGTGCCATCAGTGGGACTAGCGTGGAGACCCAGTACTTC
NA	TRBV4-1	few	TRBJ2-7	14	CASSQDTRRDEQYF	TGCGCCAGCAGCCAAGATACAAGGCGGGACGAGCAGTACTTC
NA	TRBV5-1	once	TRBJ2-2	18	CASSLEPLVVIDTGELFF	TGCGCCAGCAGCTTGGAACCTTTGGTGGTCATTGACACCGGGGAGCTGTTTTTT
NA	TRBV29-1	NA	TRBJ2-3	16	CSVGELGSLSTDTQYF	TGCAGCGTTGGAGAATTGGGCAGCTTGAGCACAGATACGCAGTATTTT
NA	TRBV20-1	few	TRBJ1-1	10	CSARVGMAFF	TGCAGTGCTAGGGTGGGGATGGCTTTCTTT
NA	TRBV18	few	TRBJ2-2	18	CASSQRATTGQPTGELFF	TGTGCCAGCTCACAAAGGGCTACGACTGGACAGCCAACCGGGGAGCTGTTTTTT
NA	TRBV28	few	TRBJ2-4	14	CASSYAQGRWNQYF	TGTGCCAGCAGTTACGCCCAGGGGCGGTGGAATCAGTACTTC
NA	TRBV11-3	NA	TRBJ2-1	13	CASSSLVDNEQFF	TGTGCCAGCAGCTCGCTGGTGGACAATGAGCAGTTCTTC
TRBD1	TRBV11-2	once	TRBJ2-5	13	CATERDRQETQYF	TGTGCCACAGAAAGGGACAGACAAGAGACCCAGTACTTC
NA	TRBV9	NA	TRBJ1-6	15	CASSVEGREDSPLHF	TGTGCCAGCAGCGTAGAGGGGAGAGAGGATTCACCCCTCCACTTT
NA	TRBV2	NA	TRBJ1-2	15	CASSEPSGTGYGYTF	TGTGCCAGCAGTGAACCGTCGGGGACGGGCTATGGCTACACCTTC
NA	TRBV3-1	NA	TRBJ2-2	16	CASSQQPQGSSGELFF	TGTGCCAGCAGCCAACAACCCCAGGGATCTTCGGGGGAGCTGTTTTTT
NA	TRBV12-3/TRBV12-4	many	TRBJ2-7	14	CASSLGPSSYEQYF	TGCGCCAGCAGCTTGGGCCCGAGCTCCTACGAGCAGTACTTC
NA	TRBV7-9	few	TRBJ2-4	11	CASSPQDIQYF	TGTGCCAGCAGCCCCCAGGACATTCAGTACTTC
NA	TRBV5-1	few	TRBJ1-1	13	CASSLGQPTEAFF	TGCGCCAGCAGCTTGGGACAGCCCACTGAAGCTTTCTTT
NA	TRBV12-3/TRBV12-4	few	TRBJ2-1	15	CASRSWRGSYNEQFF	TGTGCCAGCAGATCTTGGAGGGGGTCTTACAATGAGCAGTTCTTC
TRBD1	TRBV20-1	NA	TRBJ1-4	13	CSALRQGNEKLFF	TGCAGTGCTCTAAGACAGGGGAATGAAAAACTGTTTTTT
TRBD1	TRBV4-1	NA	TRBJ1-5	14	CASSQQGDGQPQHF	TGCGCCAGCAGCCAACAGGGGGATGGTCAGCCCCAGCATTTT
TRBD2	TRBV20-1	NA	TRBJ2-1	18	CSADPGTSGRVPYNEQFF	TGCAGTGCGGACCCCGGGACTAGCGGGAGGGTACCCTACAATGAGCAGTTCTTC
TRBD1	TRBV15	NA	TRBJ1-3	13	CATTRQGGNTIYF	TGTGCCACCACGAGACAGGGCGGAAACACCATATATTTT